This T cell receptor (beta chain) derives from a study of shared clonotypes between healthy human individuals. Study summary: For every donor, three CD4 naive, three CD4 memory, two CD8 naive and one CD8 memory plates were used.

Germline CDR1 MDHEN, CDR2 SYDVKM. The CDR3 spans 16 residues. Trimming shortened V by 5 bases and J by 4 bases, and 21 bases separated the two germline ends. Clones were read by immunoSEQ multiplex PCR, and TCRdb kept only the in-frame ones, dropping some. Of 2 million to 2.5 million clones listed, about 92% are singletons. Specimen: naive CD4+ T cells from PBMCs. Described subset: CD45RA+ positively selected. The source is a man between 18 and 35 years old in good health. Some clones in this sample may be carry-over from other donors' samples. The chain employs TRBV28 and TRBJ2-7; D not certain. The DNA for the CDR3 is TGTGCCAGCAGTGCCCCGGGCCTCGGACGGGTTTACGAGCAGTACTTC. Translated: CASSAPGLGRVYEQYF. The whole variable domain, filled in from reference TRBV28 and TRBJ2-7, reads DVKVTQSSRYLVKRTGEKVFLECVQDMDHENMFWYRQDPGLGLRLIYFSYDVKMKEKGDIPEGYSVSREKKERFSLILESASTNQTSMYLCASSAPGLGRVYEQYFGPGTRLTVT.